This TCR beta chain is drawn from a study of identical twins (dated by TCRdb to 2016 to 2017). In terms of the full investigation: To test whether fetal clonotypes persist, this study deep-sequenced TCR alpha and beta repertoires from monozygotic twins, from unrelated adults of various ages, and from cord blood. To rule out contamination, the twin experiments were replicated at different times with different library preparation protocols.

Only healthy Caucasian donors were included. Miltenyi CD45RO+ enrichment and human naive T-cell isolation kits were used to isolate memory (CD45RO+) and naive T cells from PBMC. Note on this clonotype: The target of this receptor is not known. It has no much larger one-base neighbor in the sample; base qualities were not kept.

Study-wide conclusions, independent of this receptor: Invariant T cells such as MAIT and iNKT could partly confound zero-insertion analyses, although diverse VJ usage argued against such confounding for most clonotypes. The excess sharing between twins in beta out-of-frame sequences was weaker because fewer shared sequences reduced the signal-to-noise ratio. Because the same donors could not be followed over many years, conclusions were based on cross-sectional statistical analysis. Fewer insertions were carried by abundant cord blood beta clonotypes, a similar but weaker trend appeared in young adult naive repertoires, and no such trend appeared in memory repertoires. Out-of-frame TCR alpha sharing in monozygotic twins was systematically underestimated by recombination models, whereas sharing between unrelated individuals was in agreement with the recombination models. Compared with coincidental sharing between unrelated individuals, out-of-frame TCR alpha sequences shared between twins had an excess of sequences with low generation probability.

The library relied on 5' RACE. The sequencing machine was an Illumina HiSeq 2000. Template switching introduced a universal primer binding site; the final cDNA contained a unique molecular identifier, enabling accurate counting of TCR cDNA molecules. Specific primers in the conserved constant-segment region were used to synthesize first-strand cDNA for TCR alpha and beta chains. To control for contamination, every cDNA library was double barcoded, receiving both a SMART-Mk sample barcode and Illumina barcodes. Two successive PCR steps introduced TruSeq adapter sequences along with Illumina sample barcodes. The TCR alpha and beta cDNA libraries were sequenced on the Illumina HiSeq platform using custom primers. In the original analysis: MiGEC processed the raw reads to extract unique molecular identifiers, while MiXCR was used to determine the CDR3 positions. Recombination models were inferred per individual with the repgenHMM and IGoR tools using an EM algorithm. The analysis of shared clonotypes was done with the tcR package in R, with sharing normalized by the product of cloneset sizes. To study raw recombination free of thymic and clonal selection effects, out-of-frame nonproductive sequences were analyzed. TCRdb's own reprocessing of the public reads used fastp at Q25 and MiXCR and kept productive beta chains. Rows with a matching CDR3 protein are joined into one entry that keeps the most common DNA and genes. The V and J calls and clone size come from TCRdb's table, not from the authors' own analysis. This sample has approximately 240,000 distinct CDR3 sequences in its table, and more than 12% of those were observed once. The ten largest clones capture approximately 9.3% of the sample.

The CDR3 has 14 amino acids, counting the end cysteine and phenylalanine. The kept DNA is CDR3 alone, 42 bases in frame from the first base. From V the trimming removes 5 bases and from J it removes 3 bases, while the gene matches leave 6 bases of the junction unaccounted for. The receptor's source is a woman aged 18-35 years in good health. Recombination joined TRBV12-3 or TRBV12-4 with TRBJ2-7; 8 nucleotides in the junction match TRBD1. The sequencing input was memory (CD45RO+) T cells sorted from blood. What the cell subset or site label conveys for this sample: CD45RO+ enriched T cells. The CDR3 region: CASSHLDRVYEQYF. The bases are TGTGCCAGCAGTCACTTGGACAGGGTCTACGAGCAGTACTTC.